This paragraph reports one TCR beta chain. It lacks a known antigen. It has no much larger one-base neighbor in the sample; base qualities were not kept. TCRbeta CDR3 regions were amplified from genomic DNA using the immunoSEQ Assay, a bias-controlled multiplex PCR. The paper's data handling went like this. The number of nucleated cells in each sample was estimated from the amplification of reference gene primers within the assay. Sequence reads were collapsed and filtered to measure the absolute abundance of every unique TCRbeta CDR3 rearrangement. For each sample, productive Simpson clonality was calculated by taking the square root of Simpson's diversity index across productive rearrangements. Held by TCRdb, this immuneACCESS table contains in-frame sequences only and omits some clones. Under half of the omission traces to an unresolved V gene where checked; the cause of the rest is unknown. V and J calls plus clone size are reproduced from that table; the DNA served to infer D and trimming. This sample lists 200,000 to 250,000 clones; 60% to 85% were detected once. The ten most abundant clones make up about 7.2% of the sample.

The source of the sample is a study of blood T cell repertoires in COVID-19 (dated by TCRdb to the early 2020s). Background for the entire study: Samples from collaborators originated in the United States, Italy and Spain and spanned both the acute and convalescent phases of COVID-19. Sample metadata almost always included a de-identified subject ID, COVID-19 status, age in years and sex. The repertoires were made available in a free public database intended to serve as a resource for research on the immune response to SARS-CoV-2. Where available, HLA class I and class II types were obtained from metadata supplied by the sample provider rather than from assay-based typing. The samples were drawn from two sources: the first 160 participants of the ongoing ImmuneRACE study, and 1,254 subjects contributed by 6 global collaborators. The prospective study material was composed of cDNA or gDNA derived from T cells, B-cell-depleted T cells, or PBMCs. The dataset comprised deeply sampled blood TCRbeta repertoires from subjects exposed to, actively infected with, or recovered from COVID-19.

Broad study findings and their caveats: The amount of clinical and demographic metadata varied by source and participant and was provided uncurated.

The germline V gene (reference sequence) provides CDR1 DFQATT and CDR2 SNEGSKA. The cysteine opens and the phenylalanine closes a CDR3 of 11 amino acids. The retained sequence is limited to the CDR3, 33 bases, with the frame set at the first base. Trimming at the junction amounts to 5 bases on V and 7 bases on J, and the germline ends lie 11 bases apart. Collaborating institutions collected whole blood in K2EDTA tubes following their own protocols. For TCRbeta analysis, collaborators shipped samples in one of three forms: frozen whole blood, isolated PBMCs, or DNA extracted from either of those sample types.

The V and J genes are TRBV20-1 and TRBJ1-1; the D segment cannot be called with confidence. This TCR derives from a woman in her 70s with acute or convalescent COVID-19. The sequencing input was peripheral blood. In nucleotide form, the sequence is TGCAGTGCTGACGGAGGGTTTGAAGCTTTCTTT. The translation is CSADGGFEAFF.